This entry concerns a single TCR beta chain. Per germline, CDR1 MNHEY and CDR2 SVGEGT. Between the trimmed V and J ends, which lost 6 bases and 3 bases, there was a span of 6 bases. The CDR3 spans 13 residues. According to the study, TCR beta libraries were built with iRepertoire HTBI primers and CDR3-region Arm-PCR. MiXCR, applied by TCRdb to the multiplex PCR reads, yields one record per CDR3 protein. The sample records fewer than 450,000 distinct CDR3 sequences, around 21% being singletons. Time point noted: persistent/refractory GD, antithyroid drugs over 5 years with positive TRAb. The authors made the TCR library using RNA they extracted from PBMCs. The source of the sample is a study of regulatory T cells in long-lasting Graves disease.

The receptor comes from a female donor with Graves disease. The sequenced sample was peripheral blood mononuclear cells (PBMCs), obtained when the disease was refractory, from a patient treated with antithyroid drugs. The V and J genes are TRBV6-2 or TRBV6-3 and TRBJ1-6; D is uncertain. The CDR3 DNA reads TGTGCCAGCAGGAGCAGCTATAATTCACCCCTCCACTTT. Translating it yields CASRSSYNSPLHF.